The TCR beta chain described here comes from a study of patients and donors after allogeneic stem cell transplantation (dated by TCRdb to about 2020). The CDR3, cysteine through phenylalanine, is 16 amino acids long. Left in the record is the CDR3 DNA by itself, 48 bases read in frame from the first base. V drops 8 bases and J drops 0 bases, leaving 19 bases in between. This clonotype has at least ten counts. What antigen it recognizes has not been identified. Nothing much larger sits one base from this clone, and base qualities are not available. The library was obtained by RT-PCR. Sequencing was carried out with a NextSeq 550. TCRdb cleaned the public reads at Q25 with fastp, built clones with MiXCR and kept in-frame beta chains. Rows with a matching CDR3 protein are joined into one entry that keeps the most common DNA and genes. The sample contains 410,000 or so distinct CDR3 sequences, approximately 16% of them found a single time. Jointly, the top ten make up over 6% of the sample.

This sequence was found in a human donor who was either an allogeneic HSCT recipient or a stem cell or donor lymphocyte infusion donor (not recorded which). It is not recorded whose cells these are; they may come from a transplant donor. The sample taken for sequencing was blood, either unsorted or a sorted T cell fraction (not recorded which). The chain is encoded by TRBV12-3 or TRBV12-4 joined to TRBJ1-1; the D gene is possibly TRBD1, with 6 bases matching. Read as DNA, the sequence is TGTGCCAGCGGACCCGACAGGTCGAAGTTGAACACTGAAGCTTTCTTT. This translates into CASGPDRSKLNTEAFF.